The rows below give T cell receptor beta chains drawn from one sample of a study of spatial heterogeneity in lung cancer. TCRdb redid the calling of the 5' RACE reads with MiXCR, one entry per CDR3 protein. The repertoire includes 40,000 to 45,000 distinct CDR3 sequences, 6.8% of them detected once, and 40% to 45% sits in the top ten. The source was PBMCs, collected at surgery. Source of these receptors: a female donor with early-stage non-small cell lung cancer. CDR3s include the opening cysteine and the closing phenylalanine or tryptophan. The size of a clone is reported for some rows only, either as once, few or many, or as a class for expanded clones.

J | size | length | V | CDR3
TRBJ1-5 | . | 19 | TRBV6-2/TRBV6-3 | CASSYSRAGQLWSNQPQHF
TRBJ2-2 | . | 15 | TRBV24-1 | CATSAGTGDPGELFF
TRBJ2-5 | . | 16 | TRBV5-1 | CASSLGGRPREETQYF
TRBJ2-1 | many | 8 | TRBV10-3 | CAANEQFF
TRBJ2-7 | few | 15 | TRBV4-2 | CVSSQELAGAYEQYF
TRBJ1-2 | many | 13 | TRBV2 | CASSGDSPYGYTF
TRBJ2-1 | . | 10 | TRBV20-1 | CSARGIEQFF
TRBJ1-1 | few | 11 | TRBV5-1 | CASSWGTEAFF
TRBJ1-1 | many | 15 | TRBV5-1 | CASSLAGGALAEAFF
TRBJ1-2 | few | 16 | TRBV7-9 | CASSPPGQRANYGYTF
TRBJ1-1 | . | 16 | TRBV14 | CASSQIPSTGNTEAFF
TRBJ2-3 | many | 16 | TRBV2 | CASSEAGDFLADTQYF
TRBJ2-1 | many | 14 | TRBV7-2 | CASSRSSGYNEQFF
TRBJ2-1 | many | 14 | TRBV9 | CASSVDRGGNEQFF
TRBJ2-3 | few | 16 | TRBV13 | CASSFRRQASTDTQYF
TRBJ2-5 | few | 15 | TRBV20-1 | CSARDRPLLKETQYF
TRBJ2-1 | many | 14 | TRBV12-3/TRBV12-4 | CASSLEAGLNEQFF
TRBJ2-7 | . | 15 | TRBV27 | CASSLSSSGGHEQYF
TRBJ2-1 | many | 13 | TRBV11-3 | CASSPGGSDEQFF
TRBJ1-1 | . | 11 | TRBV30 | CAWSFASRAFF
TRBJ2-7 | many | 14 | TRBV4-1 | CASSNRDRGYEQYF
TRBJ1-5 | many | 14 | TRBV6-6 | CAIHGTGVIQPQHF
TRBJ2-7 | . | 13 | TRBV5-1 | CASSRDGTYEQYF
TRBJ1-2 | many | 16 | TRBV4-3 | CASSQDRAARSYGYTF
TRBJ2-6 | many | 15 | TRBV7-6 | CASSPAGGRANVLTF
TRBJ1-1 | . | 13 | TRBV5-5 | CASSLELAQGAFF
TRBJ2-2 | . | 16 | TRBV3-1 | CASSFRAGANTGELFF
TRBJ1-1 | many | 12 | TRBV12-3/TRBV12-4 | CASSLGVSEAFF
TRBJ1-6 | many | 17 | TRBV7-6 | CASSLGWQITSNSPLHF
TRBJ2-5 | few | 15 | TRBV2 | CASSVRDRTREAQYF
TRBJ1-4 | few | 14 | TRBV6-1 | CASSSGGLGEKLFF